This T cell receptor (beta chain) originates from a study of OX40 agonist ivuxolimab in advanced cancers. This CDR3 is 13 amino acids long. From germline, CDR1 is MDHEN and CDR2 SYDVKM. V lost 8 bases, J lost 2 bases, and 9 bases lay in between. Generated by immunoSEQ multiplex PCR, the TCRdb table keeps only in-frame clones and is missing some. Of about 84,000 clones in the sample, approximately 80% are singletons; the top ten hold roughly 2.7%. The receptor was isolated from an adult with an advanced solid tumor such as melanoma, head and neck, liver or kidney cancer. The starting material was CD4+ or CD8+ T cells sorted from blood, obtained in a trial of the OX40 agonist ivuxolimab. The chain recombines TRBV28 with TRBJ2-2; D uncertain. In DNA, the CDR3 is TGTGCCAGCGGGCTGGGAAACACCGGGGAGCTGTTTTTT. This gives the protein CASGLGNTGELFF.